This is a list of T cell receptor beta chains from one sample in a study of blood T cell repertoires in COVID-19. Produced via immunoSEQ multiplex PCR; TCRdb's table is partial and in-frame only. The data contain a few hundred thousand clones, approximately 86% of them seen just once; the ten biggest clones take up under 13%. Sequencing was done on a sample of PBMCs or T cells enriched from blood (not recorded which). Receptors were obtained from a man aged 18 to 29 with acute COVID-19. Each CDR3 is given with its conserved first and last residue.

TRBJ2-5 | TRBV7-2 | CASSLGLAGIETQYF
TRBJ2-6 | TRBV7-2 | CASSFGLSGANVLTF
TRBJ1-1 | TRBV27 | CASSQDREVMNTEAFF
TRBJ2-1 | TRBV7-3 | CASSLGHSNEQFF
TRBJ2-7 | TRBV29-1 | CSLRLAGESSYEQYF
TRBJ1-2 | TRBV2 | CASNRRDGYTF
TRBJ1-3 | TRBV5-4 | CASKDRDTIYF
TRBJ2-1 | TRBV18 | CASSPQSHNEQFF
TRBJ1-1 | TRBV30 | CAWSVQVYTEAFF
TRBJ1-1 | TRBV4-1 | CASSQAPGVNTEAFF
TRBJ2-3 | TRBV6-1 | CASSELAGDRGTDTQYF
TRBJ2-7 | TRBV25-1 | CASSRTGEQYF
TRBJ2-5 | TRBV11-2 | CASSSYATIQETQYF
TRBJ1-1 | TRBV27 | CASSWSPNTEAFF
TRBJ2-7 | TRBV7-3 | CASSPEGQAGEQYF
TRBJ2-1 | TRBV19 | CASTATTSSYNEQFF
TRBJ2-1 | TRBV29-1 | CSSRSSNEQFF
TRBJ2-7 | TRBV19 | CASAGRPWVSEQYF
TRBJ2-3 | TRBV9 | CASSPSAGKTSGASTDTQYF
TRBJ2-1 | TRBV5-4 | CASSLGGLAGGTNEQFF
TRBJ1-1 | TRBV5-6 | CASSLIQGASLNTEAFF
TRBJ1-3 | TRBV5-4 | CASSLGEGSGNTIYF
TRBJ2-1 | TRBV7-6 | CASSLSWRGTRYNEQFF
TRBJ2-7 | TRBV30 | CAWSVTYEQYF
TRBJ1-2 | TRBV3-1/TRBV3-2 | CASKRQGGGYTF
TRBJ1-6 | TRBV9 | CASSAGNSPLHF
TRBJ2-7 | TRBV4-1 | CASSQGFGVPYEQYF
TRBJ2-7 | TRBV5-6 | CASSFQGGSYEQYF
TRBJ1-6 | TRBV10-3 | CAIRGTGADSPLHF
TRBJ2-7 | TRBV7-9 | CASSAVPEGTYEQYF
TRBJ1-2 | TRBV2 | CASSPGQTYGYTF
TRBJ1-2 | TRBV3-1/TRBV3-2 | CASSSTKEPYGYTF
TRBJ1-2 | TRBV6-1 | CASSDPAQGNYGYTF
TRBJ1-4 | TRBV4-1 | CASSQEAGGIEKLFF
TRBJ2-7 | TRBV7-9 | CASSLSGTVSYEQYF
TRBJ1-5 | TRBV19 | CASSIAGHQPQHF
TRBJ1-3 | TRBV7-2 | CASSHVDFSGNTIYF
TRBJ2-5 | TRBV1 | CTSSQERGGETQYF
TRBJ2-7 | TRBV3-1/TRBV3-2 | CALPSSYEQYF
TRBJ2-7 | TRBV6-5 | CASSYSPGRVISEQYF
TRBJ2-2 | TRBV25-1 | CASSDPVGTINNYGELFF